This T cell receptor beta chain is from a study of cytomegalovirus exposure and HLA in healthy donors. Notes on this clone: Antigen unknown.

The germline V and J ends were trimmed by 2 bases and 0 bases, with 13 bases remaining between them. The CDR3 runs 16 residues. Germline V CDR1 and CDR2: SEHNR, FQNEAQ (reference sequence). Overall study results and limits: Sequencing had likely introduced a cluster of highly shared sequence variants as an artifact. The later analysis indicated that the majority of CMV-associated TCR beta chains appeared HLA-restricted. Reportedly, fewer N-insertions than the roughly 690-donor mean appeared in an Asian-associated ancestry cluster in a later analysis.

Primers included in the PCR were 60 Vbeta and 13 Jbeta primers. In the authors' methods: Unique TCR beta chains numbered roughly 83 million in a later analysis, with approximately 10 million shared. Libraries were prepared by immunoSEQ multiplex PCR; TCRdb keeps only in-frame clonotypes and omits some of them. V and J calls plus clone size are reproduced from that table; the DNA served to infer D and trimming. The data hold fewer than 200,000 clones, with about 88% observed a single time. V gene TRBV7-9 combines with J gene TRBJ1-1, with D hard to call. This receptor was taken from a man aged 25-45 years in good health and CMV-seropositive. What was sequenced was PBMCs. CDR3 protein: CASSLSSSKMNTEAFF. For the CDR3, the DNA is TGTGCCAGCAGCTTATCGAGTTCAAAGATGAACACTGAAGCTTTCTTT.